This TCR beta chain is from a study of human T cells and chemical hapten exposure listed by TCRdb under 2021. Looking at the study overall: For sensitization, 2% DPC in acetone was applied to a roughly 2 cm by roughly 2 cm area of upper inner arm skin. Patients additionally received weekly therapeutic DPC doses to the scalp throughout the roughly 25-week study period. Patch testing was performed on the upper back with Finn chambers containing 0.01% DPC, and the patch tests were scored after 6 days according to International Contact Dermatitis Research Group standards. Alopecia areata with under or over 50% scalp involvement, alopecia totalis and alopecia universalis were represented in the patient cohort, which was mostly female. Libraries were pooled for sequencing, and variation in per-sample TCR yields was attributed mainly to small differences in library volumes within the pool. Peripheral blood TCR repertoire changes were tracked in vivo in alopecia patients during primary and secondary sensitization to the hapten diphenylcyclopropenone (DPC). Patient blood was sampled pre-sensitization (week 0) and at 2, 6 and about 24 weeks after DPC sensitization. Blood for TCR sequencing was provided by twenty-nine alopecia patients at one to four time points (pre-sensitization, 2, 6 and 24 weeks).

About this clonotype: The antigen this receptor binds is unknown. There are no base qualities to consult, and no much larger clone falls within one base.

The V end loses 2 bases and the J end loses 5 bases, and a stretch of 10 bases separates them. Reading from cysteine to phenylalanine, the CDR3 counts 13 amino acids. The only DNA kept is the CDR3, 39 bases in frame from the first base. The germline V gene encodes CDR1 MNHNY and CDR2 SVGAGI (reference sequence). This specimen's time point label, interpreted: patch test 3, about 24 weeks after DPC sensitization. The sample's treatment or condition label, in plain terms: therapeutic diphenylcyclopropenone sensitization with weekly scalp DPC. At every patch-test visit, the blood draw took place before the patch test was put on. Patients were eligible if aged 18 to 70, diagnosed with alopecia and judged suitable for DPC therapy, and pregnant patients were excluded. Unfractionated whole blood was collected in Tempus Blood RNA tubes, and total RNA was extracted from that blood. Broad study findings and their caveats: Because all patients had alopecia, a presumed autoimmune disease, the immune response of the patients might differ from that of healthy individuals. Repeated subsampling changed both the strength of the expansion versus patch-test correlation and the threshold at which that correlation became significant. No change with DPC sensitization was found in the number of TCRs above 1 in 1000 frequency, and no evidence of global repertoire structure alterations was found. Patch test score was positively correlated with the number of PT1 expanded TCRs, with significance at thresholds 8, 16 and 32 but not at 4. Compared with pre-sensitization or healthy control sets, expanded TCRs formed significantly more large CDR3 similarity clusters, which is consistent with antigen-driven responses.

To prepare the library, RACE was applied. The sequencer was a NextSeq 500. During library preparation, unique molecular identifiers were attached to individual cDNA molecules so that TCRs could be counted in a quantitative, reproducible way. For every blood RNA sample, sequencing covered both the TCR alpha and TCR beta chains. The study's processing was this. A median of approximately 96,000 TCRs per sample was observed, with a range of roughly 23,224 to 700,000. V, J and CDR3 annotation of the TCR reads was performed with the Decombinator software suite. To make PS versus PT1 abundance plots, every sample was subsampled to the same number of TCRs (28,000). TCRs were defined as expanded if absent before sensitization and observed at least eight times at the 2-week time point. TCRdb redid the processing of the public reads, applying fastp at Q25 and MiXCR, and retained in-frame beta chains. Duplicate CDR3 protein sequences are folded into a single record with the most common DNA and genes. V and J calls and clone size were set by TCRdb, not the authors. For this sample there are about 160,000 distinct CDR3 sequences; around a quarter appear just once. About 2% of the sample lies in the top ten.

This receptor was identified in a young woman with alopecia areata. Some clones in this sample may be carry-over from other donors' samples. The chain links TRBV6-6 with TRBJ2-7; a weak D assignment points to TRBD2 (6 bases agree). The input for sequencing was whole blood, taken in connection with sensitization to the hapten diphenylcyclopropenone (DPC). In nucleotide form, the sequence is TGTGCCAGCAGTTACCCCCCGGGGGACGAGCAGTACTTC. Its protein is CASSYPPGDEQYF.